The rows below give T cell receptor beta chains drawn from one sample of a study of blood T cell repertoires in COVID-19. TCRdb's table, derived via immunoSEQ multiplex PCR, lists solely in-frame clones and lacks some. The sample includes about 59,000 clones, around 70% seen only once; the top ten take approximately 15%. The specimen was peripheral blood. These TCRs come from a woman in her 70s with acute or convalescent COVID-19. CDR3s include the opening cysteine and the closing phenylalanine or tryptophan. D genes are given only for firm matches. Expanded clones are given a class, and other clones once, few, many or no size at all.

-	TRBJ1-1	TRBV5-6	-	CASSPRRENTEAFF	TGTGCCAGCAGTCCCAGGAGGGAGAACACTGAAGCTTTCTTT
-	TRBJ1-6	TRBV6-1	-	CASSRDFNSPLHF	TGTGCCAGCAGTCGGGACTTCAATTCACCCCTCCACTTT
-	TRBJ1-2	TRBV10-3	-	CAISNYAEGRGYTF	TGTGCCATCAGTAATTACGCGGAGGGGAGAGGCTACACCTTC
-	TRBJ2-3	TRBV6-4	-	CASSDSTRADSRDTQYF	TGTGCCAGCAGTGACTCTACTAGGGCGGACTCACGAGATACGCAGTATTTT
few	TRBJ1-2	TRBV19	TRBD1	CASSRTGYGYTF	TGTGCCAGTAGTAGGACAGGGTATGGCTACACCTTC
-	TRBJ1-5	TRBV27	-	CASSLFSGNLGQPQHF	TGTGCCAGCAGTTTATTCTCCGGGAATCTCGGTCAGCCCCAGCATTTT
-	TRBJ1-1	TRBV5-6	-	CASSLVQDTEAFF	TGTGCCAGCAGCTTGGTACAGGACACTGAAGCTTTCTTT
-	TRBJ2-3	TRBV4-1	TRBD2	CASSLRTSGGAADTQYF	TGCGCCAGCAGCCTACGGACTAGCGGGGGGGCAGCAGATACGCAGTATTTT
-	TRBJ1-4	TRBV12-5	-	CASGPGLDNEKLFF	TGTGCTAGTGGTCCGGGACTGGATAATGAAAAACTGTTTTTT
-	TRBJ2-1	TRBV11-3	-	CASSLDRGSYNEQFF	TGTGCCAGCAGCTTAGACAGGGGCTCCTACAATGAGCAGTTCTTC
-	TRBJ1-1	TRBV9	-	CASSAPGGGTTEAFF	TGTGCCAGCAGCGCCCCCGGGGGGGGGACAACTGAAGCTTTCTTT
-	TRBJ2-3	TRBV11-2	-	CASSLDTVTQYF	TGTGCCAGCAGCTTGGACACGGTGACGCAGTATTTT
-	TRBJ1-3	TRBV9	-	CASSGQARNTIYF	TGTGCCAGCAGCGGGCAGGCGCGAAACACCATATATTTT
-	TRBJ1-4	TRBV12-5	TRBD1	CASASRTGNNEKLFF	TGTGCTAGTGCTTCCCGGACAGGGAACAATGAAAAACTGTTTTTT
-	TRBJ1-2	TRBV6-1	-	CASSEFAGGANYGYTF	TGTGCCAGCAGTGAATTTGCGGGAGGAGCTAACTATGGCTACACCTTC
-	TRBJ2-6	TRBV5-1	TRBD1	CASSLGLNRDRDNVLTF	TGCGCCAGCAGCTTGGGGCTTAACCGGGACAGAGATAACGTCCTGACTTTC
-	TRBJ2-4	TRBV30	-	CAWSVGAGLAKNIQYF	TGTGCCTGGAGTGTAGGGGCAGGGCTAGCCAAAAACATTCAGTACTTC
-	TRBJ1-6	TRBV7-3	-	CASSSTGFGSPLHF	TGTGCCAGCAGCTCTACAGGCTTTGGGTCACCCCTCCACTTT
-	TRBJ2-1	TRBV9	TRBD2	CASSAHGLAWENEQFF	TGTGCCAGCAGCGCCCACGGACTAGCGTGGGAGAATGAGCAGTTCTTC
-	TRBJ2-1	TRBV29-1	-	CSVSRTDYEQFF	TGCAGCGTCTCTCGGACAGATTATGAGCAGTTCTTC
-	TRBJ1-5	TRBV6-5	TRBD1	CASRQGGSGQPQHF	TGTGCCAGCAGACAGGGGGGGAGCGGTCAGCCCCAGCATTTT
-	TRBJ2-5	TRBV28	-	CASSLEWGRETQYF	TGTGCCAGCAGTTTGGAATGGGGGCGGGAGACCCAGTACTTC
-	TRBJ2-5	TRBV6-2/TRBV6-3	-	CASSYSQEETQYF	TGTGCCAGCAGTTACTCACAGGAAGAGACCCAGTACTTC
-	TRBJ2-3	TRBV29-1	-	CSVDGQSGTDTQYF	TGCAGCGTTGATGGGCAGAGTGGAACAGATACGCAGTATTTT
-	TRBJ2-5	TRBV29-1	TRBD1	CSSRKDREETQYF	TGCAGCTCGCGAAAGGACAGGGAGGAGACCCAGTACTTC
few	TRBJ2-2	TRBV6-5	TRBD1	CASRTWTGIGELFF	TGTGCCAGCAGAACATGGACAGGGATCGGGGAGCTGTTTTTT
-	TRBJ1-4	TRBV7-9	TRBD1	CASSPPRQGAVKKLFF	TGTGCCAGCAGCCCGCCCCGACAGGGGGCGGTTAAAAAACTGTTTTTT
-	TRBJ1-1	TRBV6-5	TRBD1	CASSTSLTGYTEAFF	TGTGCCAGCAGTACCTCATTGACAGGGTACACTGAAGCTTTCTTT
-	TRBJ2-5	TRBV7-9	-	CASSLAGAQETQYF	TGTGCCAGCAGCTTAGCGGGGGCCCAAGAGACCCAGTACTTC
few	TRBJ1-6	TRBV6-5	TRBD1	CASSSTGVSPLHF	TGTGCCAGCAGTTCGACAGGGGTGTCACCCCTCCACTTT
few	TRBJ2-3	TRBV7-3	-	CASSPRAGADTQYF	TGTGCCAGCAGCCCGAGGGCCGGGGCAGATACGCAGTATTTT
-	TRBJ1-1	TRBV5-1	TRBD1	CASSLTRTGGARAEAFF	TGCGCCAGCAGCTTGACTCGGACAGGGGGCGCAAGGGCTGAAGCTTTCTTT
-	TRBJ1-6	TRBV11-2	-	CASSLVQGGSSYNSPLHF	TGTGCCAGCAGCTTAGTGCAGGGCGGGAGCTCCTATAATTCACCCCTCCACTTT
-	TRBJ2-1	TRBV6-2/TRBV6-3	-	CASSYSAYNEQFF	TGTGCCAGCAGTTATTCGGCCTACAATGAGCAGTTCTTC
-	TRBJ2-1	TRBV11-2	TRBD2	CASSLQLAGKSEQFF	TGTGCCAGCAGCTTACAGCTAGCGGGGAAAAGTGAGCAGTTCTTC
-	TRBJ1-6	TRBV9	TRBD1	CASSLTPGQSSYNSPLHF	TGTGCCAGCAGCTTAACTCCGGGACAGAGCTCCTATAATTCACCCCTCCACTTT
few	TRBJ2-3	TRBV19	-	CASSATSTDTQYF	TGTGCCAGTAGTGCGACTAGCACAGATACGCAGTATTTT
-	TRBJ1-2	TRBV5-6	TRBD1	CASSLAPGQIYGYTF	TGTGCCAGCAGCTTGGCACCGGGACAGATCTATGGCTACACCTTC
-	TRBJ2-3	TRBV6-5	-	CASRKIAGTDTQYF	TGTGCCAGCAGAAAAATAGCGGGCACAGATACGCAGTATTTT
-	TRBJ2-4	TRBV29-1	TRBD1	CSVAQQGAKNIQYF	TGCAGCGTTGCTCAACAGGGGGCCAAAAACATTCAGTACTTC
-	TRBJ1-4	TRBV24-1	TRBD1	CATSDRGTGGIEKLFF	TGTGCCACCAGTGACCGCGGGACAGGGGGTATTGAAAAACTGTTTTTT
few	TRBJ1-2	TRBV6-1	-	CASSEALPWGDGYTF	TGTGCCAGCAGTGAAGCGCTTCCGTGGGGGGATGGCTACACCTTC
-	TRBJ2-5	TRBV10-1	TRBD2	CASSDRLAGGLETQYF	TGCGCCAGCAGTGACCGACTAGCGGGGGGCCTGGAGACCCAGTACTTC
-	TRBJ1-3	TRBV11-2	TRBD1	CASSDRGSVLGNTIYF	TGTGCCAGCAGCGACAGGGGCTCTGTCTTGGGAAACACCATATATTTT
-	TRBJ1-2	TRBV12-3/TRBV12-4	-	CASSRDNYGYTF	TGTGCCAGCAGCCGCGATAACTATGGCTACACCTTC
-	TRBJ1-1	TRBV5-5	-	CASSQREGRDTEAFF	TGTGCCAGCAGCCAACGGGAGGGGCGAGACACTGAAGCTTTCTTT
-	TRBJ2-1	TRBV5-6	TRBD1	CASSARQGRNEQFF	TGTGCCAGCAGCGCGCGACAGGGTCGGAATGAGCAGTTCTTC
-	TRBJ2-7	TRBV13	TRBD1	CASSLLSDRETDEQYF	TGTGCCAGCAGCCTATTATCGGACAGGGAGACAGACGAGCAGTACTTC
-	TRBJ1-3	TRBV18	TRBD1	CASSETGGSSTIYF	TGTGCCAGCTCCGAGACAGGGGGCTCGAGCACCATATATTTT
-	TRBJ1-1	TRBV7-2	TRBD1	CASTQSSRGRWAEAFF	TGTGCCAGCACCCAAAGTTCCAGGGGGAGGTGGGCTGAAGCTTTCTTT
-	TRBJ2-1	TRBV4-2	-	CASSQGGRAVEQFF	TGTGCCAGCAGCCAAGGCGGTCGCGCGGTTGAGCAGTTCTTC
-	TRBJ1-1	TRBV10-2	-	CASTPMEGTEAFF	TGCGCCAGCACGCCCATGGAGGGTACTGAAGCTTTCTTT
few	TRBJ2-5	TRBV5-1	TRBD1	CASRAGTGGVETQYF	TGCGCCAGCAGAGCCGGGACAGGGGGTGTAGAGACCCAGTACTTC
-	TRBJ1-1	TRBV18	-	CASSRNSEGTEAFF	TGTGCCAGCTCACGCAATTCGGAGGGCACTGAAGCTTTCTTT
-	TRBJ2-7	TRBV2	-	CASSEAGGLSYEQYF	TGTGCCAGCAGTGAAGCGGGGGGGCTGTCCTACGAGCAGTACTTC
once	TRBJ2-3	TRBV27	TRBD1	CASSLRQGHTQYF	TGTGCCAGCAGTTTGAGACAGGGGCATACGCAGTATTTT
-	TRBJ2-1	TRBV6-5	-	CASTWRTDSYNEQFF	TGTGCCAGCACCTGGAGGACAGACTCCTACAATGAGCAGTTCTTC
medium-sized	TRBJ1-2	TRBV15	-	CATSRDREYYGYTF	TGTGCCACCAGCAGAGATCGGGAGTACTATGGCTACACCTTC